These 10 T cell receptor beta chains originate from one sample sequenced in a study of cytomegalovirus exposure and HLA in healthy donors. 60 Vbeta and 13 Jbeta primers were used in PCR. Here immunoSEQ multiplex PCR was the method, and the copy in TCRdb shows in-frame clones only, minus some. Among under 150,000 clones listed, roughly 79% were seen once. The sequenced sample consisted of PBMCs. The receptors come from a woman under 40 in good health and CMV-seronegative.

This chain connects TRBV29-1 to TRBJ2-1; tentative D call: TRBD1 (5 bases). Trimming removed 2 bases from V and 3 bases from J, with 14 bases in between. The germline CDR1 and CDR2 sequences are SQVTM and ANQGSEA. This CDR3 comprises 15 residues. This CDR3 is CSVEKGKENYNEQFF. CDR3 DNA sequence: TGCAGCGTTGAAAAGGGGAAAGAGAACTACAATGAGCAGTTCTTC.

This clone was seen a few times. J is TRBJ1-5 and V is TRBV2; maybe TRBD1 (5 bases). Deletions cut 6 bases from V and 3 bases from J, with 18 bases between. The germline CDR1 and CDR2 sequences are SNHLY and FYNNEI. This CDR3 region has 16 residues. The CDR3 here is CASSRQQPLSNQPQHF. The DNA of the CDR3 is TGTGCCAGCAGCCGACAGCAGCCCCTTTCCAATCAGCCCCAGCATTTT.

The J gene is TRBJ2-6, the V gene TRBV5-1, with a possible D match to TRBD1 (6 bases). The germline gives CDR1 SGHRS, CDR2 YFSETQ. The CDR3 consists of 16 residues. The V end lost 4 bases, the J end lost 0 bases, and 11 bases lay between the germline ends. For the CDR3, the DNA is TGCGCCAGCAGCGCACAGGGTAGCTCTGGGGCCAACGTCCTGACTTTC. It is translated as CASSAQGSSGANVLTF. Full variable domain (missing parts from reference TRBV5-1 and TRBJ2-6): KAGVTQTPRYLIKTRGQQVTLSCSPISGHRSVSWYQQTPGQGLQFLFEYFSETQRNKGNFPGRFSGRQFSNSRSEMNVSTLELGDSALYLCASSAQGSSGANVLTFGAGSRLTVL.

This clone was counted between two and nine times. V is TRBV9 and J is TRBJ1-1; tentative D call: TRBD1 (6 bases). From germline, CDR1 is SGDLS and CDR2 YYNGEE. Trimming took off 0 bases at V and 5 bases at J, with 17 bases between the two ends. This CDR3 comprises 16 residues. CDR3 sequence: CASSVATGGLGTEAFF. CDR3 coding DNA: TGTGCCAGCAGCGTAGCTACGGGGGGGCTGGGGACTGAAGCTTTCTTT.

The rearrangement uses TRBV7-8 and TRBJ2-3; 12 bases map to TRBD2. Germline CDR1 and CDR2: SGHVS and FQNEAQ. V was clipped by 1 base and J by 10 bases; unmatched bases: 12. The CDR3 extends over 17 amino acids. CDR3 loop: CASSLEAGTSGFSSQYF. In DNA, the CDR3 is TGTGCCAGCAGCTTAGAGGCCGGGACTAGCGGGTTCTCTTCGCAGTATTTT.

This chain connects TRBV7-2 to TRBJ2-2, with TRBD2 matching 9 bases. The CDR3 contains 15 residues. Trimming removed 2 bases from V and 7 bases from J; junction bases left unmatched: 5. Germline CDR1 SGHTA, CDR2 FQGNSA. The CDR3 region has the DNA TGTGCCAGCAGCTTACTAGCGGGGCGTAACGGGGAGCTGTTTTTT. Translation: CASSLLAGRNGELFF.

This clone has only one observation. V is TRBV18 and J is TRBJ2-7; 8 bases match TRBD1. The germline gives CDR1 KGHSH, CDR2 LQKENI. The CDR3 runs to 14 residues. V was clipped by 6 bases and J by 3 bases; unmatched bases: 7. DNA for the CDR3: TGTGCCAGCTCCCCGGGACAGGTCCTCTACGAGCAGTACTTC. Encoded protein: CASSPGQVLYEQYF.

V gene TRBV11-2 combines with J gene TRBJ1-2; D uncertain. CDR1 is SGHAT, CDR2 FQNNGV, per germline. CDR3 length: 13 residues. Trimming left V 1 base short and J 4 bases short, with 7 bases between. DNA for the CDR3: TGTGCCAGCAGCTTAGGGGAGGGCTATGGCTACACCTTC. Its translation is CASSLGEGYGYTF. Supplemented by reference TRBV11-2 and TRBJ1-2, the full variable domain reads EAGVAQSPRYKIIEKRQSVAFWCNPISGHATLYWYQQILGQGPKLLIQFQNNGVVDDSQLPKDRFSAERLKGVDSTLKIQPAKLEDSAVYLCASSLGEGYGYTFGSGTRLTVV.

Remarks on this clone: Other nucleotide sequences from this sample produce the same CDR3. The V call is TRBV4-3, the J call TRBJ1-4; D call uncertain. Germline V gene sequence: CDR1 LGHNA, CDR2 YSLEER. The V end lost 1 base, the J end lost 5 bases, and 11 bases lay between the germline ends. The CDR3 totals 15 residues. CDR3 region: CASSQVYSPNEKLFF. CDR3 DNA sequence: TGCGCCAGCAGCCAAGTTTACAGTCCAAATGAAAAACTGTTTTTT.

This chain uses TRBV15 with TRBJ1-1; D might be TRBD1 (6 bases). Trimming removed 6 bases at V and 5 bases at J, with 13 bases between. This CDR3 has 13 amino acids. CDR1 and CDR2 from the germline V gene are LNHNV and YYDKDF (reference sequence). CDR3 sequence reads: CATRGGAGTEAFF. The CDR3 bases are TGTGCCACCAGGGGGGGGGCAGGAACTGAAGCTTTCTTT.